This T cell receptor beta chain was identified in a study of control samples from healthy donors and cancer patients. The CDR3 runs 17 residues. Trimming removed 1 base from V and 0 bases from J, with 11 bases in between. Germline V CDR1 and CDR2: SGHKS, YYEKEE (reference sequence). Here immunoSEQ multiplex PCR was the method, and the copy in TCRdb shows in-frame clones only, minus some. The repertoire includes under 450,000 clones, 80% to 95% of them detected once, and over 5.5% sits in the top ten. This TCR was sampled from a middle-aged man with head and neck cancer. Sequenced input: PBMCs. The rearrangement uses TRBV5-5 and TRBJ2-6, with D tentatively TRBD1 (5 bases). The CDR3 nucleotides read TGTGCCAGCAGCTTGCTTACAGGCCGCTCTGGGGCCAACGTCCTGACTTTC. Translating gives CASSLLTGRSGANVLTF.